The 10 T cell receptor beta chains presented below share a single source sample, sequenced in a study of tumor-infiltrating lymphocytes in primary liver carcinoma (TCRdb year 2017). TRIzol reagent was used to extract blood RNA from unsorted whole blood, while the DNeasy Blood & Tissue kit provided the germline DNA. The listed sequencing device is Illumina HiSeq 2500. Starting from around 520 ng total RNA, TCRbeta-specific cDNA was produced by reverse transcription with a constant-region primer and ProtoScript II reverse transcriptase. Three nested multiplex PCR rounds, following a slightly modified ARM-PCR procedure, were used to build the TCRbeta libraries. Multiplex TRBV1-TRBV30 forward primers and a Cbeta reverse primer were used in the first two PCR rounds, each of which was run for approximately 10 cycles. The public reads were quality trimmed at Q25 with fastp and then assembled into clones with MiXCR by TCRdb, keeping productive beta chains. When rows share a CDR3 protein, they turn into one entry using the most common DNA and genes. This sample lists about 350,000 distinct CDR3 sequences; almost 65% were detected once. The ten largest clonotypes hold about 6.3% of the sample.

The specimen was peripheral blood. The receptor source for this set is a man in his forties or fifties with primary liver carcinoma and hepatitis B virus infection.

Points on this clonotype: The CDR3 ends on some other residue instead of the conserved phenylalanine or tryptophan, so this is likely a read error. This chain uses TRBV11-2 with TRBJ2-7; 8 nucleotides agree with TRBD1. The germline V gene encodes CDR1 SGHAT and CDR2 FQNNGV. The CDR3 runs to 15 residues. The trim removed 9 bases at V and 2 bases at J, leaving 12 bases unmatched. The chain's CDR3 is CARHRFSQGAYEQYL. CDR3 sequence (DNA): TGTGCCAGACATCGGTTTTCACAGGGGGCCTACGAGCAGTACTTA.

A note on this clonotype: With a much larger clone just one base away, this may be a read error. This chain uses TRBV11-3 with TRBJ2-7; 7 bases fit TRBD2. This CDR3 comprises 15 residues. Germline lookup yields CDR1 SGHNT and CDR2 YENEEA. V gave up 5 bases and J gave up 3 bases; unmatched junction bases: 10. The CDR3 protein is CASSPTSWSNYEQYF. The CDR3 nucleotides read TGTGCCAGCAGCCCGACTAGCTGGAGTAACTACGAGCAGTACTTC.

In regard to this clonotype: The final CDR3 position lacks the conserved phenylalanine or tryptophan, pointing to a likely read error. The CDR3: CASSSGTSGASYNEQFL. DNA of the CDR3: TGTGCCAGCAGTTCCGGGACTAGCGGGGCTTCCTACAATGAGCAGTTCCTC. The rearrangement uses TRBV6-5 and TRBJ2-1, with 13 bases that match TRBD2. The CDR3 has 17 residues. Germline CDR1 is MNHEY and CDR2 is SVGAGI. J was trimmed by 1 base and V by 4 bases; bases with no gene match: 4.

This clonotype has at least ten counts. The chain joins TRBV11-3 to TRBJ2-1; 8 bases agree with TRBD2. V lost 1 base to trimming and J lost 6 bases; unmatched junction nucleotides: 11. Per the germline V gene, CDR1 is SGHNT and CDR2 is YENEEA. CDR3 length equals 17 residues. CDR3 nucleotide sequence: TGTGCCAGCAGCTTAGGAGTCGGGCGGGGGGCCCTCAATGAGCAGTTCTTC. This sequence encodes CASSLGVGRGALNEQFF.

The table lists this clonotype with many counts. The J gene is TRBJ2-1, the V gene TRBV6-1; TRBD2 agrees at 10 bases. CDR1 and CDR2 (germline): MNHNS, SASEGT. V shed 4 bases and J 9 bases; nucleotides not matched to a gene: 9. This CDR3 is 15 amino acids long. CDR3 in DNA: TGTGCCAGCAGTGCTGGGACTAGCGTGGGAGGTGAGCAGTTCTTC. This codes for CASSAGTSVGGEQFF.

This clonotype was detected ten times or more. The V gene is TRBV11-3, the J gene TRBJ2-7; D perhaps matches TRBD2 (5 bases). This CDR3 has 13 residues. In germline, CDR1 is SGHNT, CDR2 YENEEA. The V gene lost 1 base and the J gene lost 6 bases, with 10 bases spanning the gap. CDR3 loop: CASSLATGVEQYF. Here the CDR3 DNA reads TGTGCCAGCAGCTTAGCGACCGGGGTCGAGCAGTACTTC.

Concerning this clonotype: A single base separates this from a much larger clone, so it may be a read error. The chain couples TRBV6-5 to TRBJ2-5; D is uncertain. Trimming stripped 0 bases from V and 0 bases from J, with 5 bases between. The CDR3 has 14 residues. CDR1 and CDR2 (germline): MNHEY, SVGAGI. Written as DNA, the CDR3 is TGTGCCAGCAGTTACTCGGAGTACCAAGAGACCCAGTACTTC. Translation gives CASSYSEYQETQYF.

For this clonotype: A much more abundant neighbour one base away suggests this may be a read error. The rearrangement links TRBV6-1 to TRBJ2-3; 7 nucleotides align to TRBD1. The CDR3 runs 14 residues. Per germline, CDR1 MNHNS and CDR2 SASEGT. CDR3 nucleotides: TGTCCCAGCAGTGCCCGACAGGGTGCAGATACGCAGTATTTT. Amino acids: CPSSARQGADTQYF.

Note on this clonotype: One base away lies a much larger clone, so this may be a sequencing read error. Here the CDR3 reads CASSILRGGSIGYTF. The CDR3 DNA follows: TGTGCCAGCAGTATTCTGCGCGGGGGGTCCATCGGCTACACCTTC. J is TRBJ1-2 and V is TRBV6-2 or TRBV6-3, with D possibly matching TRBD1 (5 bases). The V gene lost 5 bases and the J gene lost 8 bases, with 21 bases spanning the gap. CDR3 length equals 15 residues. CDR1 and CDR2 from the germline V gene are MNHEY and SVGEGT.

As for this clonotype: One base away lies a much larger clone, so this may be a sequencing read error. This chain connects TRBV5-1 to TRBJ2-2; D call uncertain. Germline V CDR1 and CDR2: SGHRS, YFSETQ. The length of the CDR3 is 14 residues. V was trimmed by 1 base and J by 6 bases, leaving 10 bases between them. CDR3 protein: CASSLRSLAGELFF. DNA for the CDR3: TGCGCCAGCAGCTTGAGGTCCCTCGCCGGGGAGCTGTTTTTT. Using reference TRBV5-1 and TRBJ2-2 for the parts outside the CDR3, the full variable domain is KAGVTQTPRYLIKTRGQQVTLSCSPISGHRSVSWYQQTPGQGLQFLFEYFSETQRNKGNFPGRFSGRQFSNSRSEMNVSTLELGDSALYLCASSLRSLAGELFFGEGSRLTVL.